The 5 T cell receptor beta chains below were found in one sample sequenced in a study of identical twins. One entry per CDR3 protein, called by TCRdb with MiXCR from the 5' RACE reads. The sample holds about 570,000 distinct CDR3 sequences, 9% to 10% seen once. This sample also appeared in a second study, on yellow fever vaccine responses in identical twins.

The sample taken for sequencing was PBMCs. The source of these receptors is a woman under 30 in good health.

This clonotype has more than one count but fewer than ten. This rearrangement joins TRBV2 to TRBJ1-1, with D possibly matching TRBD1 (5 bases). Germline V lookup: CDR1 SNHLY, CDR2 FYNNEI. Trimming removed 4 bases at V and 5 bases at J, with 8 bases between. This CDR3 has 12 residues. The CDR3 here is CASSVAGTEAFF. The CDR3 DNA reads as TGTGCCAGCAGTGTAGCAGGGACTGAAGCTTTCTTT.

This chain connects TRBV19 to TRBJ2-7; 7 nucleotides agree with TRBD2. V gave up 5 bases and J gave up 4 bases; unmatched junction bases: 14. The CDR3 runs 16 residues. CDR1 and CDR2 from the germline V gene are LNHDA and SQIVND (reference sequence). In DNA, the CDR3 is TGTGCCAGTAGTCCCTTACTAGCGACCTACCTATACGAGCAGTACTTC. Protein: CASSPLLATYLYEQYF.

This rearrangement joins TRBV7-9 to TRBJ2-2, with D tentatively TRBD1 or TRBD2 (5 bases each). The germline V gene encodes CDR1 SEHNR and CDR2 FQNEAQ (reference sequence). Trimming cost V 5 bases and J 6 bases, with 13 bases left between them. The CDR3 has 14 residues. CDR3 residues: CASSPRDLPGELFF. CDR3 bases: TGTGCCAGCAGCCCACGGGACCTCCCCGGGGAGCTGTTTTTT. The complete variable domain, with remaining parts taken from reference TRBV7-9 and TRBJ2-2, reads DTGVSQNPRHKITKRGQNVTFRCDPISEHNRLYWYRQTLGQGPEFLTYFQNEAQLEKSRLLSDRFSAERPKGSFSTLEIQRTEQGDSAMYLCASSPRDLPGELFFGEGSRLTVL.

This clonotype occurred a few times. The rearrangement uses TRBV29-1 and TRBJ2-7; 13 nucleotides align to TRBD2. The CDR3 totals 15 residues. The germline V gene has CDR1 SQVTM and CDR2 ANQGSEA. V dropped 7 bases and J dropped 0; count of bases not matched to a gene: 6. CDR3 DNA sequence: TGCAGCGGAACCGGGACTAGCGGGACCTCCTACGAGCAGTACTTC. Amino acids: CSGTGTSGTSYEQYF.

This clonotype was detected only a few times. The V gene is TRBV7-9, the J gene TRBJ2-7; D remains ambiguous. Deletions cut 3 bases from V and 6 bases from J, with 9 bases between. The CDR3 spans 12 residues. The germline gives CDR1 SEHNR, CDR2 FQNEAQ (reference sequence). CDR3 in amino acids: CASSFGASEQYF. In DNA form, the CDR3 reads TGTGCCAGCAGCTTTGGCGCATCCGAGCAGTACTTC.